This is a list of T cell receptor beta chains from one sample in a study of cytomegalovirus exposure and HLA in healthy donors. Libraries were prepared by immunoSEQ multiplex PCR; TCRdb keeps only in-frame clonotypes and omits some of them. The sample contains about 150,000 clones, over 65% of which appear only once. The sequenced sample was PBMCs. The receptor source for this set is a man aged 25-45 years in good health and CMV-seronegative. The CDR3 runs from the conserved cysteine through the conserved F or W. The D gene is left open where the match is weak. Where a row states a size, it is once, few, many or the class of an expanded clone; other rows omit it.

TGTGCCAGCAGTTTCTGGACTAGCGGGGGGGGGAATGAGCAGTTCTTC	CASSFWTSGGGNEQFF	NA	TRBD2	TRBV6-5	TRBJ2-1
TGTGCCACCAGCACAAAGGGTGGACAGTATGGCTACACCTTC	CATSTKGGQYGYTF	NA	NA	TRBV15	TRBJ1-2
TGTGCCAGCAGCTTAGGACAGGTGAACACTGAAGCTTTCTTT	CASSLGQVNTEAFF	NA	NA	TRBV7-2	TRBJ1-1
TGCGCCAGCAGCTTGGGCAGGGTGAACACCGGGGAGCTGTTTTTT	CASSLGRVNTGELFF	NA	NA	TRBV5-1	TRBJ2-2
TGTGCCACCGGGGACAGTAGGTACGAGCAGTACTTC	CATGDSRYEQYF	NA	TRBD1	TRBV15	TRBJ2-7
TGTGCCAGCAGTGATGACAGCCACCCATATGAAAAACTGTTTTTT	CASSDDSHPYEKLFF	few	NA	TRBV6-1	TRBJ1-4
TGTGCCAGCAGCGTAGAGCCTGTCCCTGCGGAGCAGTACTTC	CASSVEPVPAEQYF	NA	NA	TRBV9	TRBJ2-7
TGTGCCAGTAGTCCGTTTGGGGGGGCCGGCTACGAGCAGTACTTC	CASSPFGGAGYEQYF	NA	NA	TRBV19	TRBJ2-7
TGCAGCGTTTCGACAGGGAGCTACGAGCAGTACTTC	CSVSTGSYEQYF	once	TRBD1	TRBV29-1	TRBJ2-7
TGTGCCAGTAGCTCTATCAATTCACCCCTCCACTTT	CASSSINSPLHF	NA	NA	TRBV19	TRBJ1-6